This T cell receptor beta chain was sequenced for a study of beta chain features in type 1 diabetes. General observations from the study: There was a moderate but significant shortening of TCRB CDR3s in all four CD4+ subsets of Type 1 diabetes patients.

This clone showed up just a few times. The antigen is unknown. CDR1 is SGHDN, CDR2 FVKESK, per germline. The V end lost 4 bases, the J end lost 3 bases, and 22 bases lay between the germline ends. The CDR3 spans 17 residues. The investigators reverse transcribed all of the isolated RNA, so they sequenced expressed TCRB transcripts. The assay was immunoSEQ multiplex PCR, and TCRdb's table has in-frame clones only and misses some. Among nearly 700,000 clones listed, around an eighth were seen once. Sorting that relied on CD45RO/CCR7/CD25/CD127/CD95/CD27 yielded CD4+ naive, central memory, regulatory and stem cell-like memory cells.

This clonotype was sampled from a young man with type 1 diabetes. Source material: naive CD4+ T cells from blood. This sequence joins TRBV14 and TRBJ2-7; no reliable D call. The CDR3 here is CASSRLPLMASRYEQYF. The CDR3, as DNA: TGTGCCAGCAGCCGCCTCCCCTTGATGGCCTCCCGCTACGAGCAGTACTTC.